The 28 T cell receptor beta chains given below trace back to one sample, sequenced in a study of T cell responses to AZD1222 COVID-19 vaccine. Generated by immunoSEQ multiplex PCR, the TCRdb table keeps only in-frame clones and is missing some. The sample has fewer than 200,000 clones; about 91% are singletons. The sequencing used peripheral blood, collected 28 days after the second AZD1222 dose. The source of these receptors is an adult who received the AZD1222 COVID-19 vaccine.

This sequence joins TRBV15 and TRBJ1-5; D remains ambiguous. Germline assignment: CDR1 LNHNV and CDR2 YYDKDF (reference sequence). CDR3 length: 15 amino acids. Trimming pared 0 bases from V and 5 bases from J, leaving 11 bases between. The CDR3 nucleotides read TGTGCCACCAGCAGAGATCTGGGGAATCATCAGCCCCAGCATTTT. Its protein is CATSRDLGNHQPQHF.

The chain's CDR3 is CASSPVGGPINQPQHF. The CDR3 DNA follows: TGTGCCAGCAGTCCGGTAGGGGGACCGATTAATCAGCCCCAGCATTTT. The chain links TRBV27 to TRBJ1-5, with a possible D match to TRBD1 (6 bases). V lost 5 bases to trimming and J lost 4 bases, with 18 bases between them. Germline lookup yields CDR1 MNHEY and CDR2 SMNVEV (reference sequence). This CDR3 has 16 amino acids.

V usage is TRBV15 and J usage is TRBJ2-3; 9 bases line up with TRBD2. CDR3 length equals 14 residues. Trimming at V came to 10 bases and at J to 3 bases, leaving 8 bases not matched to a gene. In germline, CDR1 is LNHNV, CDR2 YYDKDF (reference sequence). CDR3 coding DNA: TGTGCCATCGCGGGGGGGCTGAGTACAGATACGCAGTATTTT. The encoded protein is CAIAGGLSTDTQYF.

CDR3 loop: CASSIGGAERQPQHF. CDR3 in DNA: TGTGCCAGTAGTATAGGAGGAGCTGAGCGTCAGCCCCAGCATTTT. The chain has TRBV19 and TRBJ1-5, with D hard to call. The V gene lost 1 base and the J gene lost 6 bases, with 13 bases spanning the gap. CDR3 length: 15 residues. The germline gives CDR1 LNHDA, CDR2 SQIVND (reference sequence).

J is TRBJ2-2 and V is TRBV5-1, with TRBD2 identical over 10 bases. This CDR3 spans 15 amino acids. The V segment lost 5 bases and the J segment 4 bases; nucleotides outside the gene matches: 5. Germline V CDR1 and CDR2: SGHRS, YFSETQ. The CDR3 DNA sequence: TGCGCCAGCAGATTAGCGGGGGGCGGCACCGGGGAGCTGTTTTTT. Translated: CASRLAGGGTGELFF. The whole variable domain, filled in from reference TRBV5-1 and TRBJ2-2, reads KAGVTQTPRYLIKTRGQQVTLSCSPISGHRSVSWYQQTPGQGLQFLFEYFSETQRNKGNFPGRFSGRQFSNSRSEMNVSTLELGDSALYLCASRLAGGGTGELFFGEGSRLTVL.

The chain recombines TRBV18 with TRBJ1-2; D unclear. Germline values: CDR1 KGHSH, CDR2 LQKENI. This CDR3 region has 13 residues. Trimming pared 4 bases from V and 2 bases from J, leaving 8 bases between. The CDR3 spells CASSLSGNYGYTF. Here the CDR3 DNA reads TGTGCCAGCTCACTGTCGGGGAACTATGGCTACACCTTC.

The rearrangement links TRBV19 to TRBJ2-1; 8 bases align to TRBD2. There are 16 residues in the CDR3. CDR1 LNHDA and CDR2 SQIVND come from the germline V gene (reference sequence). After removal of 7 bases from V and 0 bases from J, the junction contained 8 bases not matched to a gene. CDR3 DNA sequence: TGTGCCAGTAAGGAGGGCGGGGGGAGCTCCTACAATGAGCAGTTCTTC. Translating it yields CASKEGGGSSYNEQFF.

V and J are TRBV12-3 or TRBV12-4 and TRBJ2-3, with D tentatively TRBD2 (6 bases). V was shortened by 4 bases and J by 10 bases, with 12 bases between the two germline ends. This CDR3 has 12 amino acids. The CDR3 loop is CASSSGAPPQYF. CDR3 bases: TGTGCCAGCAGTTCGGGAGCCCCTCCGCAGTATTTT.

This clone has more than one count but fewer than ten. The rearrangement links TRBV9 to TRBJ1-5; D call uncertain. This CDR3 has 15 residues. Germline-derived CDR1 and CDR2 are SGDLS and YYNGEE. Trimming took off 4 bases at V and 0 bases at J, with 11 bases between the two ends. Here the CDR3 reads CASSPAPNSNQPQHF. The CDR3 nucleotides are TGTGCCAGCAGCCCAGCACCAAATAGCAATCAGCCCCAGCATTTT. The full variable domain, its missing parts supplied by reference TRBV9 and TRBJ1-5, is DSGVTQTPKHLITATGQRVTLRCSPRSGDLSVYWYQQSLDQGLQFLIQYYNGEERAKGNILERFSAQQFPDLHSELNLSSLELGDSALYFCASSPAPNSNQPQHFGDGTRLSIL.

The chain has TRBV5-4 and TRBJ1-2; D is unclear. Deletions cut 2 bases from V and 0 bases from J, with 14 bases between. This CDR3 comprises 16 residues. The germline V gene has CDR1 SGHNT and CDR2 YYREEE (reference sequence). DNA of the CDR3: TGTGCCAGCAGCTTCCCCGCACGGGGAGCTAACTATGGCTACACCTTC. Translation gives CASSFPARGANYGYTF.

This sequence joins TRBV11-2 and TRBJ1-5; 11 bases line up with TRBD1. The CDR3 has 14 residues. CDR1 is SGHAT, CDR2 FQNNGV, per germline. Trimming cost V 6 bases and J 5 bases; bases outside gene matches: 3. CDR3 loop: CASSWTGGDQPQHF. The CDR3 region has the DNA TGTGCCAGCAGTTGGACAGGGGGCGATCAGCCCCAGCATTTT.

This chain connects TRBV7-9 to TRBJ1-1; D not resolved. Germline CDR1 and CDR2: SEHNR and FQNEAQ (reference sequence). Trimming pared 5 bases from V and 7 bases from J, leaving 17 bases between. The CDR3 is 14 amino acids. The CDR3 DNA reads TGTGCCAGCAGCCGAGATTCCCCATTTAGTGAAGCTTTCTTT. Translation: CASSRDSPFSEAFF.

The chain carries TRBV7-2 and TRBJ1-1, with 7 bases lining up with TRBD1. Germline assignment: CDR1 SGHTA and CDR2 FQGNSA. J lost 5 bases, V lost 5 bases, and 5 bases had no gene match. The length of the CDR3 is 13 residues. The DNA of the CDR3 is TGTGCCAGCAGCCTTACAGGGGAGACTGAAGCTTTCTTT. Translating gives CASSLTGETEAFF.

The chain couples TRBV3-1 (or the pseudogene TRBV3-2) to TRBJ1-2; 9 positions agree with TRBD1. V gave up 1 base and J gave up 8 bases; unmatched junction bases: 8. There are 15 residues in the CDR3. Germline V gene lookup returns CDR1 LGHDT and CDR2 YNNKEL (reference sequence). In nucleotides, the CDR3 is TGTGCCAGCAGCCAAGGGGGACAGGGCCCGAGGGGCTACACCTTC. Translating gives CASSQGGQGPRGYTF.

The rearrangement links TRBV6-5 to TRBJ2-7, with D unclear. The CDR3 is 13 residues long. Per the germline V gene, CDR1 is MNHEY and CDR2 is SVGAGI. Trimming took 6 bases from V and 0 from J, leaving 9 bases between them. The DNA of the CDR3 is TGTGCCAGCAGCCGCGCAGTCTCCTACGAGCAGTACTTC. Amino acids: CASSRAVSYEQYF.

The chain has TRBV3-1 (or the pseudogene TRBV3-2) and TRBJ2-1; D possibly corresponds to TRBD1 (6 bases). Germline V gene sequence: CDR1 LGHDT, CDR2 YNNKEL (reference sequence). Trimming pared 2 bases from V and 9 bases from J, leaving 17 bases between. The CDR3 loop spans 15 amino acids. CDR3 amino acids: CASSQTWGQALEQFF. The CDR3, as DNA: TGTGCCAGCAGCCAAACCTGGGGGCAGGCACTTGAGCAGTTCTTC.

The chain combines TRBV5-4 with TRBJ2-2; possibly TRBD2 for D (7 bases). The V gene's germline CDR1 is SGHNT and CDR2 YYREEE (reference sequence). Trimming took 0 bases from V and 4 from J, leaving 16 bases between them. The CDR3 runs to 17 residues. The CDR3 loop reads CASSLESGGSGTGELFF. The CDR3 region has the DNA TGTGCCAGCAGCTTGGAATCGGGGGGCTCGGGCACCGGGGAGCTGTTTTTT.

The chain couples TRBV4-1 to TRBJ2-2, with 10 nucleotides matching TRBD2. There are 19 residues in the CDR3. Germline trimming cut 0 bases from V and 0 bases from J; bases unmatched to any gene: 7. Germline values: CDR1 MGHRA, CDR2 YSYEKL. CDR3 loop: CASSQDRLAGAANTGELFF. CDR3 bases: TGCGCCAGCAGCCAAGATCGGCTAGCGGGGGCCGCGAACACCGGGGAGCTGTTTTTT.

The CDR3 DNA sequence: TGTGCCAGCAGCCTAAGGACCCCGCCGGAGACCCAGTACTTC. Translating gives CASSLRTPPETQYF. The rearrangement uses TRBV5-6 and TRBJ2-5; no clear D. CDR1 SGHDT and CDR2 YYEEEE come from the germline V gene. Deletions cut 4 bases from V and 5 bases from J, with 15 bases between. The CDR3 covers 14 residues.

The V and J genes are TRBV19 and TRBJ1-2; possibly TRBD1 for D (5 bases). CDR3 length: 15 amino acids. Trimming removed 3 bases from V and 1 base from J, with 12 bases in between. Germline V gives CDR1 LNHDA, CDR2 SQIVND (reference sequence). Here the CDR3 reads CASSIMTGVNYGYTF. CDR3 bases: TGTGCCAGTAGTATCATGACGGGGGTTAACTATGGCTACACCTTC.

This clone was picked up one time. The chain uses TRBV4-2 and TRBJ1-5; D uncertain. CDR3 size: 15 residues. CDR1 and CDR2 from the germline V gene are LGHNA and YNFKEQ. Deletions cut 0 bases from V and 3 bases from J, with 9 bases between. CDR3 in DNA: TGTGCCAGCAGCCAAGAGTTCAGCGACAATCAGCCCCAGCATTTT. Amino acids: CASSQEFSDNQPQHF.

The chain combines TRBV11-3 with TRBJ2-7; tentatively, D is TRBD1 or TRBD2 (5 bases each). The CDR3 sequence is 15 residues long. The germline V gene has CDR1 SGHNT and CDR2 YENEEA. The V gene lost 4 bases and the J gene lost 2 bases, with 15 bases spanning the gap. This CDR3 is CASSSRDQPTYEQYF. The CDR3 coding sequence is TGTGCCAGCAGCTCACGGGACCAGCCCACCTACGAGCAGTACTTC. Full variable domain (missing parts from reference TRBV11-3 and TRBJ2-7): EAGVVQSPRYKIIEKKQPVAFWCNPISGHNTLYWYLQNLGQGPELLIRYENEEAVDDSQLPKDRFSAERLKGVDSTLKIQPAELGDSAVYLCASSSRDQPTYEQYFGPGTRLTVT.

V usage is TRBV7-3 and J usage is TRBJ2-5; weak D call: TRBD2 (6 bases). CDR1 and CDR2 from the germline V gene are SGHTA and FQGTGA. V was pared by 5 bases and J by 3 bases, with 13 bases between. The CDR3 runs to 14 residues. DNA for the CDR3: TGTGCCAGCAGCCAAAGCGGGCCTAAAGAGACCCAGTACTTC. Translated, it gives CASSQSGPKETQYF.

The V and J genes are TRBV2 and TRBJ1-1; the match to TRBD1 covers 7 bases. Germline CDR1 is SNHLY and CDR2 is FYNNEI. The CDR3 has 15 amino acids. Trimming removed 7 bases from V and 4 bases from J; junction bases left unmatched: 12. The CDR3 protein is CASTWGGTESTEAFF. Written as DNA, the CDR3 is TGTGCCAGCACCTGGGGGGGGACAGAAAGCACTGAAGCTTTCTTT.

The chain is built from TRBV27 and TRBJ1-6, with 9 bases lining up with TRBD1. This CDR3 spans 15 amino acids. Germline loops: CDR1 MNHEY, CDR2 SMNVEV (reference sequence). After removal of 6 bases from V and 6 bases from J, the junction contained 6 bases not matched to a gene. The CDR3 nucleotides read TGTGCCAGCAGGTTTGGGACAGGGCCTAATTCACCCCTCCACTTT. Translating it yields CASRFGTGPNSPLHF.

The CDR3, as DNA: TGTGCCAGCAGTCACCCGGGACAGGATCCTAACTATGGCTACACCTTC. This sequence encodes CASSHPGQDPNYGYTF. V is TRBV5-4 and J is TRBJ1-2; 8 positions match TRBD1. In germline, CDR1 is SGHNT, CDR2 YYREEE (reference sequence). This CDR3 contains 16 residues. The junction had 9 bases not matched to a gene; V was cut back by 5 bases and J by 0 bases.

This clone came up a few times. The rearrangement uses TRBV7-9 and TRBJ1-5, with D maybe TRBD1 (5 bases). V was clipped by 3 bases and J by 4 bases, with 7 bases between them. The germline V gene encodes CDR1 SEHNR and CDR2 FQNEAQ (reference sequence). This CDR3 is 13 amino acids long. The CDR3 DNA reads as TGTGCCAGCAGCTTTTCAGGGAATCAGCCCCAGCATTTT. Translation: CASSFSGNQPQHF.

The chain joins TRBV9 to TRBJ1-1, with no clear D. The V end lost 3 bases, the J end lost 4 bases, and 16 bases lay between the germline ends. CDR1 is SGDLS and CDR2 is YYNGEE in the germline V gene. The CDR3 extends over 15 amino acids. CDR3 sequence reads: CASSETVAGFTEAFF. Here the CDR3 DNA reads TGTGCCAGCAGCGAAACAGTGGCAGGTTTCACTGAAGCTTTCTTT.